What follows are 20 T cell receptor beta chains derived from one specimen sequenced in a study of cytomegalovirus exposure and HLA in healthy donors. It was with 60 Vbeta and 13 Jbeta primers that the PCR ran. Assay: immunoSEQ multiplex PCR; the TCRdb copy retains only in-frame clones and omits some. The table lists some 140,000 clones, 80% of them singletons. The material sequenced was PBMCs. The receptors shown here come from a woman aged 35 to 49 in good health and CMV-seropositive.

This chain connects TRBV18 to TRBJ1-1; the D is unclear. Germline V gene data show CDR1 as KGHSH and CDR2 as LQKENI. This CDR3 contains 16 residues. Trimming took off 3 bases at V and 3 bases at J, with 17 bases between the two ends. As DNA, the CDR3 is TGTGCCAGCTCACCGTACACAGACCCACAGTACACTGAAGCTTTCTTT. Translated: CASSPYTDPQYTEAFF.

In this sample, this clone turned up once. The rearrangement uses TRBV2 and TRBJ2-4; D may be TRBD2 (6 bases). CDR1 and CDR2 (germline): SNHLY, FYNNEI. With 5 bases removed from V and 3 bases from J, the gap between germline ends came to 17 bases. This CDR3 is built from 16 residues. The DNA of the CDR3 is TGTGCCAGCAGTAACCCGACCGGGAGTAGCAAAAACATTCAGTACTTC. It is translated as CASSNPTGSSKNIQYF.

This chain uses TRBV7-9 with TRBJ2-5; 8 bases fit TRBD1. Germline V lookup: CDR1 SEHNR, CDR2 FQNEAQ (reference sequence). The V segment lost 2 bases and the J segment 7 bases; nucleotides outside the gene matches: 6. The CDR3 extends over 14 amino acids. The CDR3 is CASSLQGQEGTQYF. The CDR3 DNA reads TGTGCCAGCAGCTTACAGGGACAGGAGGGGACCCAGTACTTC.

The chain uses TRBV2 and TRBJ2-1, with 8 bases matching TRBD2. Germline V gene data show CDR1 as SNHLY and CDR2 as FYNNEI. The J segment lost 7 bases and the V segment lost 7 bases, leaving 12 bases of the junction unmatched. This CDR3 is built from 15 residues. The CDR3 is CASTRTSGSGNEQFF. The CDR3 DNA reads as TGTGCCAGCACAAGAACGAGCGGGAGTGGTAATGAGCAGTTCTTC.

CDR3 protein: CASSAVAGETQYF. The CDR3 DNA sequence: TGCGCCAGCAGTGCCGTGGCTGGTGAGACCCAGTACTTC. The chain uses TRBV10-1 and TRBJ2-5; D unresolved. V lost 4 bases and J 5 bases, leaving 11 bases between the germline ends. The CDR3 spans 13 residues. CDR1 and CDR2 (germline): WNHNN, SYGVQD (reference sequence).

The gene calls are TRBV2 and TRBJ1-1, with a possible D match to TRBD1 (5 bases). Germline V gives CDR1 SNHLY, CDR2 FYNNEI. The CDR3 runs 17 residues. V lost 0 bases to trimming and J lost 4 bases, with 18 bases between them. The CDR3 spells CASSEAFRLLGGTEAFF. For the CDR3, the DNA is TGTGCCAGCAGTGAAGCGTTTCGCTTGTTGGGGGGCACTGAAGCTTTCTTT.

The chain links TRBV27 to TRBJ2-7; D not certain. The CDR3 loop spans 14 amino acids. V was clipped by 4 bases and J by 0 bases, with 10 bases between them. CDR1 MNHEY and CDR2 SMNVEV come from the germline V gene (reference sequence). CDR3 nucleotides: TGTGCCAGCAGTTATGGGCCTTTCTCCTACGAGCAGTACTTC. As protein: CASSYGPFSYEQYF.

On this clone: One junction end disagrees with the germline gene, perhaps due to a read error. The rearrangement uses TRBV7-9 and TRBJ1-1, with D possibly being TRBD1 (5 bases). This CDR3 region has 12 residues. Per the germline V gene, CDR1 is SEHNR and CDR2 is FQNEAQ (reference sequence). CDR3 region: CSSKGPGAEAFF. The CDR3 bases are TGTTCCAGCAAGGGTCCGGGGGCTGAAGCTTTCTTT.

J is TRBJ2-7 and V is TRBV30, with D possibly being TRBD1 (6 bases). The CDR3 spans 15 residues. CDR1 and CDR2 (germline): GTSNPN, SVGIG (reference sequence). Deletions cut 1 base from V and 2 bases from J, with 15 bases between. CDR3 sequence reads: CAWSGMGHGTYEQYF. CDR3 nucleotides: TGTGCCTGGAGTGGGATGGGACACGGGACCTACGAGCAGTACTTC.

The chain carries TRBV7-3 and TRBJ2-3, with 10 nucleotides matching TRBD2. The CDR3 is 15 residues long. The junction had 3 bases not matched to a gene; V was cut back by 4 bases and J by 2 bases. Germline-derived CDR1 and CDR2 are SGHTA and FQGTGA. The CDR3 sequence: CASSWTSGNTDTQYF. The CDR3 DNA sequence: TGTGCCAGCAGCTGGACTAGCGGAAACACAGATACGCAGTATTTT.

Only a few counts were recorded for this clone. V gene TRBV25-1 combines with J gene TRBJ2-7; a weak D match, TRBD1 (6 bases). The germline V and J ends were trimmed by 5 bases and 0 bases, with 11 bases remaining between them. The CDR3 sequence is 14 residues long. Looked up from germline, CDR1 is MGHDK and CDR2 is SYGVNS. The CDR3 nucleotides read TGTGCCAGCAGTCGGGACATTGGCTCCTACGAGCAGTACTTC. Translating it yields CASSRDIGSYEQYF.

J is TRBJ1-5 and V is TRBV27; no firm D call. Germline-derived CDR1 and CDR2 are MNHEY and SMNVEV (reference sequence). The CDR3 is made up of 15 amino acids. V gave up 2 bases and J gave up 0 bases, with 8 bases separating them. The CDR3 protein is CASSLMQDSNQPQHF. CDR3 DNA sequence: TGTGCCAGCAGTTTAATGCAGGATAGCAATCAGCCCCAGCATTTT.

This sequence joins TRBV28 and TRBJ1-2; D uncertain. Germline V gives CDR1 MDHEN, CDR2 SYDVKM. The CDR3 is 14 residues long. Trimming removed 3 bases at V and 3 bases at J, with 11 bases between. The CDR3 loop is CASSFPGGDYGYTF. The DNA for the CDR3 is TGTGCCAGCAGTTTCCCAGGAGGTGACTATGGCTACACCTTC.

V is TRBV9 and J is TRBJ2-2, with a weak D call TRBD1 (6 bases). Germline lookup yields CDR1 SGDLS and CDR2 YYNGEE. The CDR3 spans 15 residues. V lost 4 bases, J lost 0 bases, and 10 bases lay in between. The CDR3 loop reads CASSSGQTNTGELFF. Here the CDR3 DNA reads TGTGCCAGCAGCTCTGGACAGACGAACACCGGGGAGCTGTTTTTT.

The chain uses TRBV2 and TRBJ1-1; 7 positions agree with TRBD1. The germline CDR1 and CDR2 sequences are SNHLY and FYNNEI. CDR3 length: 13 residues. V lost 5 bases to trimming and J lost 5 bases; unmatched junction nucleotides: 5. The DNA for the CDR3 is TGTGCCAGCAGTAGGACAGGCCGGACTGAAGCTTTCTTT. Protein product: CASSRTGRTEAFF.

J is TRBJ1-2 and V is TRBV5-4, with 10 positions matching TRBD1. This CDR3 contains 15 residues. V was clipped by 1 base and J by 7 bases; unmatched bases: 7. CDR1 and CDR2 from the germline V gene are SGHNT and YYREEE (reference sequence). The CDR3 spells CASSLPTGGGGGYTF. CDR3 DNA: TGTGCCAGCAGCTTGCCGACAGGGGGCGGAGGTGGCTACACCTTC. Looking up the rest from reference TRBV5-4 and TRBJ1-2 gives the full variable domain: ETGVTQSPTHLIKTRGQQVTLRCSSQSGHNTVSWYQQALGQGPQFIFQYYREEENGRGNFPPRFSGLQFPNYSSELNVNALELDDSALYLCASSLPTGGGGGYTFGSGTRLTVV.

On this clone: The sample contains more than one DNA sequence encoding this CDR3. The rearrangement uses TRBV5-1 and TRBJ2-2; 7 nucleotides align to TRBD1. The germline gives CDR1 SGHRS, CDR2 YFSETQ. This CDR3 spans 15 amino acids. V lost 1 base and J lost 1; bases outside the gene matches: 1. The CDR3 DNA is TGCGCCAGCAGCTTGACAGGGGAGAACACCGGGGAGCTGTTTTTT. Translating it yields CASSLTGENTGELFF.

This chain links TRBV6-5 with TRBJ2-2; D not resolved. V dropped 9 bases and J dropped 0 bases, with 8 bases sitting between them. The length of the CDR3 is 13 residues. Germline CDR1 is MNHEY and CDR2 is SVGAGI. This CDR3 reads CASQYTNTGELFF. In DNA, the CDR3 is TGTGCCAGTCAATACACGAACACCGGGGAGCTGTTTTTT.

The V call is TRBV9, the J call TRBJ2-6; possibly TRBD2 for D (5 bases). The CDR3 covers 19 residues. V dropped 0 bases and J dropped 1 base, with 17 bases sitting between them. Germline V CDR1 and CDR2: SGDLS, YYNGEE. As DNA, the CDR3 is TGTGCCAGCAGCGTAGGGGCACATGAAGGCGGGTCTGGGGCCAACGTCCTGACTTTC. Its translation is CASSVGAHEGGSGANVLTF.

DNA for the CDR3: TGTGCCAGCAGTTCCTTGGGACAGGGGGAGGAGAACACTGAAGCTTTCTTT. This translates into CASSSLGQGEENTEAFF. The chain is built from TRBV27 and TRBJ1-1, with TRBD1 matching over 11 bases. The V gene's germline CDR1 is MNHEY and CDR2 SMNVEV (reference sequence). V lost 4 bases and J lost 1; bases outside the gene matches: 8. There are 17 residues in the CDR3.